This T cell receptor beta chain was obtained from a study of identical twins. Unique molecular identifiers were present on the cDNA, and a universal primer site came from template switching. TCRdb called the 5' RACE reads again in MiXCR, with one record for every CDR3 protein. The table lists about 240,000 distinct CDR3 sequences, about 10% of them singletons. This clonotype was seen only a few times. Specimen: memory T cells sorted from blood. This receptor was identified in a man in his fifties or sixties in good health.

The CDR3 DNA reads as TGTGCCAGCAGCGGCCATCTACCAGGGAACTATGGCTACACCTTC. Residues: CASSGHLPGNYGYTF. The chain recombines TRBV7-9 with TRBJ1-2, with D perhaps TRBD1 (5 bases). Germline loops: CDR1 SEHNR, CDR2 FQNEAQ (reference sequence). CDR3 size: 15 residues. V was trimmed by 5 bases and J by 2 bases, leaving 15 bases between them. The whole variable domain, remainder taken from reference TRBV7-9 and TRBJ1-2, is DTGVSQNPRHKITKRGQNVTFRCDPISEHNRLYWYRQTLGQGPEFLTYFQNEAQLEKSRLLSDRFSAERPKGSFSTLEIQRTEQGDSAMYLCASSGHLPGNYGYTFGSGTRLTVV.